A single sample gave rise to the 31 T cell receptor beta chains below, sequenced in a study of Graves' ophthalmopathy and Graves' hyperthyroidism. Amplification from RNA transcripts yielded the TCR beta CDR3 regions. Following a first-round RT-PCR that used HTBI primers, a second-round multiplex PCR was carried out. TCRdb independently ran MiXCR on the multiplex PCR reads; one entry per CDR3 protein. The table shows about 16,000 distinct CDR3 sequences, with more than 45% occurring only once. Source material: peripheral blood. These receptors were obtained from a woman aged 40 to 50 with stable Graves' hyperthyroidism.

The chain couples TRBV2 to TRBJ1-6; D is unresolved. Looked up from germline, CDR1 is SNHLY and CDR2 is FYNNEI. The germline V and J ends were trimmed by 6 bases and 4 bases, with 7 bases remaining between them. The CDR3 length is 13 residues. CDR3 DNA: TGTGCCAGCAGGGGCGATTATAATTCACCCCTCCACTTT. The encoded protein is CASRGDYNSPLHF.

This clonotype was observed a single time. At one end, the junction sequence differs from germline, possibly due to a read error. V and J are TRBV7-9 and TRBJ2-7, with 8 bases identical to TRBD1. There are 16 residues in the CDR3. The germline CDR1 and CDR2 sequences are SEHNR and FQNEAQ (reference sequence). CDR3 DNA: TGTGCCACCCGGGACAGGTCTTCATCGCTCCCCTACGTGCAGTACTTC. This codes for CATRDRSSSLPYVQYF.

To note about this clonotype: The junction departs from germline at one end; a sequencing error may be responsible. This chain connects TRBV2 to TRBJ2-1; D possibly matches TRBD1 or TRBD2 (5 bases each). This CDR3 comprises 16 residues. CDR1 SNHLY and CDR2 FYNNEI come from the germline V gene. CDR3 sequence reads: CASSVAERGSCNEPFF. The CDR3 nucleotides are TGTGCCAGCAGCGTAGCTGAACGGGGCTCCTGCAATGAGCCGTTCTTC. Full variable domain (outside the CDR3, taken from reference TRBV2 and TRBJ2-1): EPEVTQTPSHQVTQMGQEVILRCVPISNHLYFYWYRQILGQKVEFLVSFYNNEISEKSEIFDDQFSVERPDGSNFTLKIRSTKLEDSAMYFCASSVAERGSCNEPFFGPGTRLTVL.

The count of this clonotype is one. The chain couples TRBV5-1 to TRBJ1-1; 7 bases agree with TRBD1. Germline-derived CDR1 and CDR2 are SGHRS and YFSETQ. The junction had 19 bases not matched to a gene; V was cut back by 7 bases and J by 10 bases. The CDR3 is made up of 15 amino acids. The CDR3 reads CASGGGVQGSGSAFF. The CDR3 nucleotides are TGCGCCAGCGGGGGAGGCGTACAGGGGAGTGGATCAGCTTTCTTT.

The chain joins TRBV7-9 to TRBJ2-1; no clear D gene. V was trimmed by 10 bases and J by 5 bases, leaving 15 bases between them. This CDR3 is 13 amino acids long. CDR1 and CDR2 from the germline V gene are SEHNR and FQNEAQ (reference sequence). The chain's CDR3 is CAMTLDGDNEQFF. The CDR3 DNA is TGTGCCATGACCTTGGACGGAGACAATGAGCAGTTCTTC.

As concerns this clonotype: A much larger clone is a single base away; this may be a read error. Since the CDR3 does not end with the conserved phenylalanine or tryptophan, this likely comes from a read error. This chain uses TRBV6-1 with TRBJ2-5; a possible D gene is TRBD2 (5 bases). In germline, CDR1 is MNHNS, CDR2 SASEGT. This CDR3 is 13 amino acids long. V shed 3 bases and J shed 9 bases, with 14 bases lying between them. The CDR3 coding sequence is TGTGCCAGCAGTGATGATCCGTCGAGGGCCCAGTACCTC. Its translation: CASSDDPSRAQYL.

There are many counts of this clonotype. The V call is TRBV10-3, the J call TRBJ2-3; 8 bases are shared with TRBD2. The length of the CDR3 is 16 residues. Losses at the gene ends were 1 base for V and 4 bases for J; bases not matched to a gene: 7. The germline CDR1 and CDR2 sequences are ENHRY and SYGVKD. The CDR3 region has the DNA TGTGCCATCAGTGAGTTAAGCGGGGGCAGCGCAGATACGCAGTATTTT. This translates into CAISELSGGSADTQYF.

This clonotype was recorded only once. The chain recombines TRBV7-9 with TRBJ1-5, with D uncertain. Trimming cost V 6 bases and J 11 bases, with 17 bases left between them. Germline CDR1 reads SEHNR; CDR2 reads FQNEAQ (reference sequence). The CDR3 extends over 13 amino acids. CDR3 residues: CASSLDGGETQHF. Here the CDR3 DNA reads TGTGCCAGCAGTCTAGATGGAGGAGAGACCCAGCATTTT.

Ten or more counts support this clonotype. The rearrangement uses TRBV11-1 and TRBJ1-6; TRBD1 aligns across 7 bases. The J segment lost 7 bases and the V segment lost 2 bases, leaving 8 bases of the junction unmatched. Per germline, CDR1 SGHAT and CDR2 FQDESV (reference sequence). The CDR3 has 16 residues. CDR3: CASSLLPQGTNSPLHF. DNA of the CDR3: TGTGCCAGCAGCTTACTTCCACAGGGGACCAATTCACCCCTCCACTTT.

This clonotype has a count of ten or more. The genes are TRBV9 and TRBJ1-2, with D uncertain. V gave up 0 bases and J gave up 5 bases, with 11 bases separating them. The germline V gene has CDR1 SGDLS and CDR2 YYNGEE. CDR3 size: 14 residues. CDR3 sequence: CASSVGIGSYGYTF. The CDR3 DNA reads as TGTGCCAGCAGCGTAGGTATCGGTTCATATGGCTACACCTTC.

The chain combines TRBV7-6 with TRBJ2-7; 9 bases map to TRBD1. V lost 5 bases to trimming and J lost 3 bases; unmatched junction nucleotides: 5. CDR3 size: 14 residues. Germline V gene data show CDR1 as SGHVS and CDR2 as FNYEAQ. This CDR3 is CASSPGQGNYEQYF. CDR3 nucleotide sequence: TGTGCCAGCAGCCCCGGACAGGGGAACTACGAGCAGTACTTC. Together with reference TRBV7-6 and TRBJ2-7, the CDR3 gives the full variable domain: GAGVSQSPRYKVTKRGQDVALRCDPISGHVSLYWYRQALGQGPEFLTYFNYEAQQDKSGLPNDRFSAERPEGSISTLTIQRTEQRDSAMYRCASSPGQGNYEQYFGPGTRLTVT.

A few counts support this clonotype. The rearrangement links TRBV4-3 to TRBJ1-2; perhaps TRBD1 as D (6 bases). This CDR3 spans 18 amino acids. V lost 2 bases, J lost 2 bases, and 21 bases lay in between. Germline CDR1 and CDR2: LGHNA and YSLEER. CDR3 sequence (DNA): TGCGCCAGCAGCCAATTAACAACCCGGACAGATAAGAACTATGGCTACACCTTC. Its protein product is CASSQLTTRTDKNYGYTF.

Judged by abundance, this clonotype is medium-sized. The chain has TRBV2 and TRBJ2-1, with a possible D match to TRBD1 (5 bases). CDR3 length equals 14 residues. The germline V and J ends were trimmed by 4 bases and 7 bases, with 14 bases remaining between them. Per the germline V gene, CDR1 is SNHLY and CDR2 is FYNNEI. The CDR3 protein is CASSVDQGLNEQFF. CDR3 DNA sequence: TGTGCCAGCAGTGTTGACCAGGGCCTGAATGAGCAGTTCTTC.

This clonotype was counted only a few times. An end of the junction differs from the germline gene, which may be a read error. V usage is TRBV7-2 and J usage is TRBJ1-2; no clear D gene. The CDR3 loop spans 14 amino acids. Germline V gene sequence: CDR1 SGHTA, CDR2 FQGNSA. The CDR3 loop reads CASSLLSSNCGYTF. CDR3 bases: TGTGCCAGTAGCTTACTAAGTTCTAACTGTGGCTACACCTTC.

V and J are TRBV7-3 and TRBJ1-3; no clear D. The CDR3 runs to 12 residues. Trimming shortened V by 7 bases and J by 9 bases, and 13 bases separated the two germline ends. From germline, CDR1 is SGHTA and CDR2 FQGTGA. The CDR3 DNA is TGTGCCAGCACGAACGGGGAATCCACCATATATTTT. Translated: CASTNGESTIYF.

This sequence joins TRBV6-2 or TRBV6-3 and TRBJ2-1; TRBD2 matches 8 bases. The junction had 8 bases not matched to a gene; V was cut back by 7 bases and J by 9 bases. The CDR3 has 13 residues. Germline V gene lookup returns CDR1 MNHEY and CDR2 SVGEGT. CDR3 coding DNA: TGTGCCAGCAACCGGGGGGGGCTGAGTGAGCAGTTCTTC. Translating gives CASNRGGLSEQFF.

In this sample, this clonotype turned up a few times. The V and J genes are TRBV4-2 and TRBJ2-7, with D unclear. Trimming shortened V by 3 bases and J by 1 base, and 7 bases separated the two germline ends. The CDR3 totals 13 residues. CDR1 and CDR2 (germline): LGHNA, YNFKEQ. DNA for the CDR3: TGTGCCAGCAGCCAGCAAAATTCCTACGAGCAGTACTTC. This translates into CASSQQNSYEQYF.

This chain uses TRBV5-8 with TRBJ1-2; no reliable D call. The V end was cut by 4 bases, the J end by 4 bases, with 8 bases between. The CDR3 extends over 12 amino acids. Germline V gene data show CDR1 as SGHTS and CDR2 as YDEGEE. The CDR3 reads CASSPDVYGYTF. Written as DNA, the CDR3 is TGTGCCAGCAGCCCAGACGTCTATGGCTACACCTTC.

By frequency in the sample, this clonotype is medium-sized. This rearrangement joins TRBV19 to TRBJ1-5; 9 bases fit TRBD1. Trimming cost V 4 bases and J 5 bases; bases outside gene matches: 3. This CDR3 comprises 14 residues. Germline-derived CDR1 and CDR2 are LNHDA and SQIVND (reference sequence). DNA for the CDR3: TGTGCCAGTAGTACCGGGACAGGGTATCAGCCCCAGCATTTT. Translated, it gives CASSTGTGYQPQHF.

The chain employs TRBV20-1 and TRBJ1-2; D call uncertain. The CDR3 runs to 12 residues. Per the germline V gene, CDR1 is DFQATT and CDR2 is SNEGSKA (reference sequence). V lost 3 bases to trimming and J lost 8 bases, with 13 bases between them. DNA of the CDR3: TGCAGTGCTAGCAGGACCGGGATGGGCTACACCTTC. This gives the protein CSASRTGMGYTF.

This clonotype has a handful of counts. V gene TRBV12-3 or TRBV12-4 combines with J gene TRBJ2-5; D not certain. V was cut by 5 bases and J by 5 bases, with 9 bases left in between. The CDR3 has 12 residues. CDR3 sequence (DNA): TGTGCCAGCAGTAAGGACCGCGAGACCCAGTACTTC. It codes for CASSKDRETQYF.

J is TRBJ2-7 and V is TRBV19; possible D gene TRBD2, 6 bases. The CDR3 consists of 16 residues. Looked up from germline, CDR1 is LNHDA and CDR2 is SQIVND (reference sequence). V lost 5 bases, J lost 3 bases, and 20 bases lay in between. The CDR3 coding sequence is TGTGCCAGTAGTTGGGATGGACGGCGGGGATACTACGAGCAGTACTTC. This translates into CASSWDGRRGYYEQYF.

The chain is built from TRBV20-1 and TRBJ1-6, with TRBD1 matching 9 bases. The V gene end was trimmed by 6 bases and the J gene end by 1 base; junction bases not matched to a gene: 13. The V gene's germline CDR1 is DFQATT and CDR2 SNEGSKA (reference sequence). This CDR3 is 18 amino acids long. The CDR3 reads CSAIFRDRERSYNSPLHF. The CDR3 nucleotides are TGCAGTGCGATATTCCGGGACAGGGAGCGTTCCTATAATTCACCCCTCCACTTT.

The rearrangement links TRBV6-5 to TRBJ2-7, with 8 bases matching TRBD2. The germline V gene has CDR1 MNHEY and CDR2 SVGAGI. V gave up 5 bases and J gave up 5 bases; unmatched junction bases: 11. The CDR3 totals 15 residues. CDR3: CASSTREGRFHEQYF. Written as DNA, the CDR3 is TGTGCCAGCAGTACCCGGGAGGGACGGTTTCACGAGCAGTACTTC.

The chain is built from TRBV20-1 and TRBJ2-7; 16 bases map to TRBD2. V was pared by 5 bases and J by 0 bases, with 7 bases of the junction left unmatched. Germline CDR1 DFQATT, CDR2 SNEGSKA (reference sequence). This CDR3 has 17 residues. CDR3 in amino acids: CSALGGLAGGPSYEQYF. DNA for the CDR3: TGCAGTGCTCTCGGGGGACTAGCGGGAGGGCCCTCCTACGAGCAGTACTTC.

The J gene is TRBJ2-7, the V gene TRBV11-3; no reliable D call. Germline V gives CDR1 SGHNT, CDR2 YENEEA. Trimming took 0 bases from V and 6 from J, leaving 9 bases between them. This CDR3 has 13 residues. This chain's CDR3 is CASSLDPTSEQYF. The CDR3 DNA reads TGTGCCAGCAGCTTAGATCCCACTTCCGAGCAGTACTTC.

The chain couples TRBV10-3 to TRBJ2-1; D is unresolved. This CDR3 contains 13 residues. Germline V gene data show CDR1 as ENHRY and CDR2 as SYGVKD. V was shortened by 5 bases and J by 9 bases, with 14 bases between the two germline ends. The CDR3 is CAISKWVGPEQFF. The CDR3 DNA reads TGTGCCATCAGTAAGTGGGTAGGCCCTGAGCAGTTCTTC.

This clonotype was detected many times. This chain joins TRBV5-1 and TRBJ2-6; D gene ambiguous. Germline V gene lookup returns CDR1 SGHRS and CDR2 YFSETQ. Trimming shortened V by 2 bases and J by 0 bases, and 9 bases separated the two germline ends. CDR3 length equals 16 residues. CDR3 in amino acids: CASSLTANSGANVLTF. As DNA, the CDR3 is TGCGCCAGCAGCTTAACAGCTAACTCTGGGGCCAACGTCCTGACTTTC. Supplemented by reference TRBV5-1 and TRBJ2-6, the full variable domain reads KAGVTQTPRYLIKTRGQQVTLSCSPISGHRSVSWYQQTPGQGLQFLFEYFSETQRNKGNFPGRFSGRQFSNSRSEMNVSTLELGDSALYLCASSLTANSGANVLTFGAGSRLTVL.

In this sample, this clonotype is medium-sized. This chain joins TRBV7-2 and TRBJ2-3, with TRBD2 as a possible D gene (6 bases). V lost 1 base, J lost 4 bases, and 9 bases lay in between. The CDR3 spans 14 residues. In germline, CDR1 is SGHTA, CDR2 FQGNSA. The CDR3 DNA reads TGTGCCAGCAGCTTAGGGGGCGGGGCAGATACGCAGTATTTT. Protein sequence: CASSLGGGADTQYF.

DNA of the CDR3: TGTGCCAGCTATTCCGGGACAGGGAGTTCACCCCTCCACTTT. Translation: CASYSGTGSSPLHF. The rearrangement joins TRBV2 to TRBJ1-6; 9 nucleotides align to TRBD1. Germline V gene sequence: CDR1 SNHLY, CDR2 FYNNEI. J gave up 9 bases and V 8 bases, and 8 bases lay outside the gene matches. This CDR3 is built from 14 residues.

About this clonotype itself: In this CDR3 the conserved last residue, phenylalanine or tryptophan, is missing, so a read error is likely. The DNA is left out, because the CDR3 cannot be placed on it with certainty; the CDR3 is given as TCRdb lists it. The CDR3 region is CASSLEFGGSERFL. V is TRBV7-2 and J is TRBJ2-1; the table gives TRBD1 as D, unverified against the DNA. The CDR3 is 14 amino acids long, termini counted. Looked up from germline, CDR1 is SGHTA and CDR2 is FQGNSA.